The 2 T cell receptor beta chains in this list originate from one sample, sequenced in a study of early T cells in non-severe SARS-CoV-2 infection. TCRdb used MiXCR to reprocess the 5' RACE reads, holding one entry per CDR3 protein. The table has more than 75,000 distinct CDR3 sequences, around 14% seen once. Source material: whole blood. The receptors here all came from an adult who was a healthcare worker with PCR-confirmed SARS-CoV-2 infection or an uninfected control (not recorded which).

At least ten counts were recorded for this clonotype. The chain has TRBV28 and TRBJ2-7; possibly TRBD1 or TRBD2 for D (5 bases each). Germline V gene data show CDR1 as MDHEN and CDR2 as SYDVKM. CDR3 length: 15 residues. V was clipped by 6 bases and J by 3 bases, with 18 bases between them. DNA for the CDR3: TGTGCCAGCAGCCCCCGGGACCGCCCCTACTACGAGCAGTACTTC. Translating gives CASSPRDRPYYEQYF.

CDR3 DNA sequence: TGTGCCAGCAGCTTAGGCCGGGCAGTTAATGAAAAACTGTTTTTT. It translates to CASSLGRAVNEKLFF. This chain connects TRBV13 to TRBJ1-4; D unresolved. Per germline, CDR1 PRHDT and CDR2 FYEKMQ (reference sequence). The CDR3 covers 15 residues. Trimming took 0 bases from V and 4 from J, leaving 9 bases between them.